This T cell receptor (beta chain) was documented in a study of tumor-infiltrating lymphocytes in primary liver carcinoma. Both RNA and DNA were isolated together from about 19-30 mg of bulk tissue that had not been sorted. All tumor samples contained more than 85% viable tumor cells. A primer in the constant region served to generate TCR beta cDNA from about 480 ng of total RNA. Libraries covering TCR beta were generated through three nested multiplex PCR rounds (using a slightly modified ARM-PCR). The first two PCR rounds used TRBV1-TRBV30 forward primers with a C-beta reverse primer, about 10 cycles each. Each CDR3 protein is one row after TCRdb ran MiXCR on the multiplex PCR reads. In the table there are roughly 22,000 distinct CDR3 sequences, approximately 80% of which are singletons. V lost 3 bases to trimming and J lost 2 bases, with 8 bases between them. Germline CDR1 is DFQATT and CDR2 is SNEGSKA (reference sequence). The CDR3 spans 13 residues.

Points on this clonotype: A much larger clone lies a single base off, so this may be a read error. This CDR3 is missing its conserved last phenylalanine or tryptophan, likely due to a read error.

Sample: liver tumor tissue from sampling region 2. Subset defined: tumor region T2, inferior pole. V gene TRBV20-1 combines with J gene TRBJ1-5; D is undetermined. The TCR comes from a woman under 40 with primary liver carcinoma and hepatitis B virus infection. The CDR3 loop is CSARGIGNQPQHL. Here the CDR3 DNA reads TGCAGTGCTAGGGGGATCGGCAATCAGCCCCAGCATCTT.